These 21 T cell receptor beta chains originate from one sample sequenced in a study of blood T cell repertoires in COVID-19 (dated by TCRdb to the early 2020s). The method behind the library was the immunoSEQ multiplex PCR assay. In TCRdb, the immuneACCESS table is reduced to in-frame sequences with V and J assigned. These tables do not hold every clone; where another copy was compared, an unresolved V gene accounts for under half, and the others remain unexplained. For this sample there are fewer than 100,000 clones; 75% to 90% appear just once. The ten largest make up about 7.2% of the sample. The sample consisted of peripheral blood. The source is a man aged 60-69 years with acute or convalescent COVID-19.

The chain carries TRBV7-9 and TRBJ2-7; 9 bases are shared with TRBD1. This CDR3 region has 14 residues. Germline V lookup: CDR1 SEHNR, CDR2 FQNEAQ (reference sequence). V dropped 5 bases and J dropped 2; count of bases not matched to a gene: 4. Here the CDR3 DNA reads TGTGCCAGCAGCACCAGGACAGGGGCCTACGAGCAGTACTTC. Translated: CASSTRTGAYEQYF.

This rearrangement joins TRBV3-1 (or the pseudogene TRBV3-2) to TRBJ1-2; TRBD1 matches 12 bases. V shed 2 bases, J shed 8 bases, and the junction held 9 bases outside the gene matches. Germline assignment: CDR1 LGHDT and CDR2 YNNKEL (reference sequence). There are 16 residues in the CDR3. The CDR3 region has the DNA TGTGCCAGCAGCCAAACGAAGGGACAGGGGGCTGGAGGCTACACCTTC. Translating it yields CASSQTKGQGAGGYTF.

This chain joins TRBV9 and TRBJ2-7; D may be TRBD1 (5 bases). Germline V gene sequence: CDR1 SGDLS, CDR2 YYNGEE. V was pared by 0 bases and J by 7 bases, with 5 bases between. The CDR3 has 11 residues. CDR3 protein: CASSVAGEQYF. The CDR3 nucleotides read TGTGCCAGCAGCGTAGCAGGGGAGCAGTACTTC.

The chain joins TRBV5-5 to TRBJ2-5, with D possibly matching TRBD2 (6 bases). The germline V gene encodes CDR1 SGHKS and CDR2 YYEKEE (reference sequence). The CDR3 is 15 residues long. Trimming took 5 bases from V and 5 from J, leaving 19 bases between them. The CDR3, as DNA: TGTGCCAGCAGTCAGACCGGCGGGGTATGGGAGACCCAGTACTTC. This translates into CASSQTGGVWETQYF. Drawing the rest from reference TRBV5-5 and TRBJ2-5, the complete variable domain is DAGVTQSPTHLIKTRGQQVTLRCSPISGHKSVSWYQQVLGQGPQFIFQYYEKEERGRGNFPDRFSARQFPNYSSELNVNALLLGDSALYLCASSQTGGVWETQYFGPGTRLLVL.

The gene calls are TRBV28 and TRBJ2-7; possibly TRBD1 for D (6 bases). CDR1 is MDHEN and CDR2 is SYDVKM in the germline V gene. V shed 5 bases and J shed 5 bases, with 16 bases lying between them. The CDR3 consists of 14 residues. CDR3 protein: CASSENARGHEQYF. In DNA, the CDR3 is TGTGCCAGCAGTGAAAACGCCAGGGGCCACGAGCAGTACTTC.

V usage is TRBV19 and J usage is TRBJ1-5; 7 bases map to TRBD1. Germline CDR1 LNHDA, CDR2 SQIVND (reference sequence). The CDR3 length is 14 residues. Trimming at V came to 6 bases and at J to 4 bases, leaving 6 bases not matched to a gene. CDR3 loop: CASRAGTVNQPQHF. CDR3 DNA: TGTGCCAGTAGAGCCGGGACAGTGAATCAGCCCCAGCATTTT.

V usage is TRBV27 and J usage is TRBJ2-7, with D tentatively TRBD2 (7 bases). The V end lost 2 bases, the J end lost 2 bases, and 16 bases lay between the germline ends. This CDR3 region has 16 residues. Germline values: CDR1 MNHEY, CDR2 SMNVEV (reference sequence). The CDR3 loop reads CASSLNTGGAAYEQYF. The CDR3 DNA is TGTGCCAGCAGTTTAAATACGGGGGGCGCGGCCTACGAGCAGTACTTC.

In its sample, this clone was seen once. V and J are TRBV3-1 (or the pseudogene TRBV3-2) and TRBJ1-2; D uncertain. Germline CDR1 and CDR2: LGHDT and YNNKEL (reference sequence). There are 14 residues in the CDR3. The ends were cut back, 1 base at V and 4 bases at J, with 10 bases in the middle. The CDR3 nucleotides are TGTGCCAGCAGCCAAGGTGGGAGGGTCTATGGCTACACCTTC. Translated: CASSQGGRVYGYTF.

The rearrangement links TRBV19 to TRBJ2-1; TRBD2 agrees at 10 bases. CDR1 and CDR2 (germline): LNHDA, SQIVND (reference sequence). The CDR3 contains 16 residues. The V and J ends lost 6 bases and 2 bases, in that order; junction bases with no gene match: 7. CDR3: CASRSRTSGTYNEQFF. Here the CDR3 DNA reads TGTGCCAGTAGATCCAGGACTAGCGGAACCTACAATGAGCAGTTCTTC.

The J gene is TRBJ1-2, the V gene TRBV5-1, with D perhaps TRBD1 (5 bases). CDR1 is SGHRS, CDR2 YFSETQ, per germline. Trimming cost V 4 bases and J 8 bases, with 21 bases left between them. CDR3 length equals 15 residues. CDR3 sequence (DNA): TGCGCCAGCAGCCCTGAGGCGGGGCGTAACTGGGGCTACACCTTC. The encoded protein is CASSPEAGRNWGYTF. Full variable domain (remainder filled in from reference TRBV5-1 and TRBJ1-2): KAGVTQTPRYLIKTRGQQVTLSCSPISGHRSVSWYQQTPGQGLQFLFEYFSETQRNKGNFPGRFSGRQFSNSRSEMNVSTLELGDSALYLCASSPEAGRNWGYTFGSGTRLTVV.

V usage is TRBV5-1 and J usage is TRBJ2-3; D uncertain. This CDR3 spans 14 amino acids. CDR1 and CDR2 from the germline V gene are SGHRS and YFSETQ. V was pared by 4 bases and J by 2 bases, with 11 bases between. This chain's CDR3 is CASSLRSNTDTQYF. CDR3 nucleotide sequence: TGCGCCAGCAGCCTCCGGAGTAACACAGATACGCAGTATTTT. The complete variable domain, with remaining parts taken from reference TRBV5-1 and TRBJ2-3, reads KAGVTQTPRYLIKTRGQQVTLSCSPISGHRSVSWYQQTPGQGLQFLFEYFSETQRNKGNFPGRFSGRQFSNSRSEMNVSTLELGDSALYLCASSLRSNTDTQYFGPGTRLTVL.

V usage is TRBV6-2 or TRBV6-3 and J usage is TRBJ2-3, with 9 bases that match TRBD1. J was trimmed by 2 bases and V by 5 bases; bases with no gene match: 5. In germline, CDR1 is MNHEY, CDR2 SVGEGT. The CDR3 is 15 residues long. For the CDR3, the DNA is TGTGCCAGCAGTACCGGGACAGGGAACACAGATACGCAGTATTTT. This gives the protein CASSTGTGNTDTQYF.

The genes are TRBV2 and TRBJ1-6; 8 bases line up with TRBD1. Germline V gene data show CDR1 as SNHLY and CDR2 as FYNNEI. CDR3 size: 14 residues. J gave up 10 bases and V 6 bases, and 8 bases lay outside the gene matches. The chain's CDR3 is CASREDRVWSPLHF. CDR3 bases: TGTGCCAGCAGGGAGGACAGGGTATGGTCACCCCTCCACTTT.

V usage is TRBV7-9 and J usage is TRBJ1-2; 8 nucleotides align to TRBD1. The CDR3 covers 16 residues. Germline trimming cut 1 base from V and 5 bases from J; bases unmatched to any gene: 9. Per germline, CDR1 SEHNR and CDR2 FQNEAQ (reference sequence). CDR3 nucleotides: TGTGCCAGCAGCTTAGACGGTATGCGGACAGGGTATGGCTACACCTTC. Amino acids: CASSLDGMRTGYGYTF.

This clone appeared once. The same CDR3 can be traced to other DNA sequences in this sample. The V and J genes are TRBV29-1 and TRBJ2-2; maybe TRBD1 (6 bases). The CDR3 is 13 amino acids. The V end lost 4 bases, the J end lost 4 bases, and 10 bases lay between the germline ends. Germline CDR1 is SQVTM and CDR2 is ANQGSEA. In nucleotides, the CDR3 is TGCAGCGTTGGATCAGGGGTCACCGGGGAGCTGTTTTTT. It translates to CSVGSGVTGELFF.

This clone was seen just once. This chain uses TRBV5-4 with TRBJ1-1; 8 positions agree with TRBD1. Germline assignment: CDR1 SGHNT and CDR2 YYREEE (reference sequence). V was clipped by 3 bases and J by 5 bases; unmatched bases: 6. The CDR3 length is 14 residues. Written as DNA, the CDR3 is TGTGCCAGCAGCTCACAGGGGGGGAGGACTGAAGCTTTCTTT. Its protein product is CASSSQGGRTEAFF.

This clone was counted between two and nine times. The chain recombines TRBV30 with TRBJ2-7; a weak D match, TRBD1 (6 bases). Germline loops: CDR1 GTSNPN, CDR2 SVGIG (reference sequence). Trimming cost V 5 bases and J 3 bases, with 14 bases left between them. The CDR3 loop spans 13 amino acids. The CDR3 region is CAWGTGTNYEQYF. The CDR3 nucleotides are TGTGCCTGGGGTACCGGGACAAACTACGAGCAGTACTTC. The full variable domain, in which reference TRBV30 and TRBJ2-7 provide the parts outside the CDR3, is SQTIHQWPATLVQPVGSPLSLECTVEGTSNPNLYWYRQAAGRGLQLLFYSVGIGQISSEVPQNLSASRPQDRQFILSSKKLLLSDSGFYLCAWGTGTNYEQYFGPGTRLTVT.

This clone is medium-sized (0.01 to 0.1%) within its sample. This chain uses TRBV5-6 with TRBJ2-7, with 8 bases aligning to TRBD1. This CDR3 spans 14 amino acids. Germline CDR1 reads SGHDT; CDR2 reads YYEEEE. J was trimmed by 3 bases and V by 2 bases; bases with no gene match: 4. CDR3 protein: CASSFQGAGYEQYF. The CDR3 DNA is TGTGCCAGCAGCTTCCAGGGGGCCGGCTACGAGCAGTACTTC. Variable domain in full (rest from reference TRBV5-6 and TRBJ2-7): DAGVTQSPTHLIKTRGQQVTLRCSPKSGHDTVSWYQQALGQGPQFIFQYYEEEERQRGNFPDRFSGHQFPNYSSELNVNALLLGDSALYLCASSFQGAGYEQYFGPGTRLTVT.

The table lists this clone with a count of one. This chain connects TRBV7-2 to TRBJ2-5; 9 nucleotides match TRBD1. Germline lookup yields CDR1 SGHTA and CDR2 FQGNSA. The CDR3 totals 15 residues. Germline trimming cut 3 bases from V and 2 bases from J; bases unmatched to any gene: 4. CDR3 sequence reads: CASSLTGGQQETQYF. Here the CDR3 DNA reads TGTGCCAGCAGCTTGACAGGGGGACAACAAGAGACCCAGTACTTC.

This clone was counted once. This sequence joins TRBV10-3 and TRBJ1-1; 7 bases match TRBD1. The trim removed 9 bases at V and 0 bases at J, leaving 7 bases unmatched. Germline CDR1 reads ENHRY; CDR2 reads SYGVKD. The CDR3 totals 14 residues. Here the CDR3 reads CAIRHGTVNTEAFF. DNA of the CDR3: TGTGCCATAAGGCACGGGACAGTGAACACTGAAGCTTTCTTT.

This clone was seen just once. This chain links TRBV5-1 with TRBJ1-2; D may be TRBD1 (6 bases). Trimming took 0 bases from V and 4 from J, leaving 7 bases between them. CDR3 size: 13 residues. Germline V gene sequence: CDR1 SGHRS, CDR2 YFSETQ. This CDR3 reads CASSLGGGYGYTF. The CDR3 DNA follows: TGCGCCAGCAGCTTGGGAGGGGGCTATGGCTACACCTTC.